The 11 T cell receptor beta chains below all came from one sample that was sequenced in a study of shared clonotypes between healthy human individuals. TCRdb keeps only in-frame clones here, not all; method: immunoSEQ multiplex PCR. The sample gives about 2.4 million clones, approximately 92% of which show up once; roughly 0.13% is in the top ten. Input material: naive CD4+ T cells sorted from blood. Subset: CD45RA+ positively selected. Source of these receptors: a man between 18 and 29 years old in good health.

In nucleotides, the CDR3 is TGCAGTGCTAGGGGGTTGGATGGCTACACCTTC. Encoded protein: CSARGLDGYTF. The chain is built from TRBV20-1 and TRBJ1-2; D is ambiguous. This CDR3 is built from 11 residues. Germline V gives CDR1 DFQATT, CDR2 SNEGSKA (reference sequence). V was cut by 3 bases and J by 6 bases, with 8 bases left in between.

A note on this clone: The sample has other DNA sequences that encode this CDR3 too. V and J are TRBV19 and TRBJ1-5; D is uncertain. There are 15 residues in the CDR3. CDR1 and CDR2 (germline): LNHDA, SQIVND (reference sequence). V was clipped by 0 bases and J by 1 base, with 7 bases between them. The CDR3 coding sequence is TGTGCCAGTAGTATAGACAGGCCCAGCAATCAGCCCCAGCATTTT. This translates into CASSIDRPSNQPQHF.

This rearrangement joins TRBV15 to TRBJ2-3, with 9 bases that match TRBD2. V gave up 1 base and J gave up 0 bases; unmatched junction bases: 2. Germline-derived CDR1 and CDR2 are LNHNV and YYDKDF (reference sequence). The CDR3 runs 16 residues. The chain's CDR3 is CATSRASGVSTDTQYF. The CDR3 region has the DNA TGTGCCACCAGCAGAGCTAGCGGGGTCAGCACAGATACGCAGTATTTT.

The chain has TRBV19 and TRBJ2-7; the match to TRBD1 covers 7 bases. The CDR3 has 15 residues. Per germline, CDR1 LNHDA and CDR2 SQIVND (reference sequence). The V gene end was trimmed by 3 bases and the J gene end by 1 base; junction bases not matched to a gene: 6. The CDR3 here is CASSMIGGASYEQYF. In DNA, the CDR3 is TGTGCCAGTAGTATGATAGGGGGCGCATCCTACGAGCAGTACTTC.

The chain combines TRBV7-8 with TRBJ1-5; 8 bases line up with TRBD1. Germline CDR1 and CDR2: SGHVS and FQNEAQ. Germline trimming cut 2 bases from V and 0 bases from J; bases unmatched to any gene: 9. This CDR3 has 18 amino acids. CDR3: CASSLFSGGTYSNQPQHF. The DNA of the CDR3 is TGTGCCAGCAGCTTATTTTCAGGGGGCACTTATAGCAATCAGCCCCAGCATTTT.

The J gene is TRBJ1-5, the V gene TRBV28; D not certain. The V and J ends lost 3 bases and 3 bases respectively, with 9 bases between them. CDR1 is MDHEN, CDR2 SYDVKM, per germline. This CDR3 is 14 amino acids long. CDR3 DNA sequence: TGTGCCAGCAGTTTGAGGGAGAACAATCAGCCCCAGCATTTT. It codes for CASSLRENNQPQHF.

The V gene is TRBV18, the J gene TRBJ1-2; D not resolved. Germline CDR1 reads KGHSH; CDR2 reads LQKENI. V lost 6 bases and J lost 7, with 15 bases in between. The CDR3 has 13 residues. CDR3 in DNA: TGTGCCAGCTCCCCGGGAGGAGTCGTTGGCTACACCTTC. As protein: CASSPGGVVGYTF.

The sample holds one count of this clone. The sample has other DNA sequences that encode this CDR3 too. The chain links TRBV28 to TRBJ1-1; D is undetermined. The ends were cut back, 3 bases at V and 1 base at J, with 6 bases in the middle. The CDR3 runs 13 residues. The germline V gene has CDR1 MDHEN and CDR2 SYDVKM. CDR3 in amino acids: CASSLVGNTEAFF. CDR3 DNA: TGTGCCAGCAGTTTGGTGGGGAACACTGAAGCTTTCTTT.

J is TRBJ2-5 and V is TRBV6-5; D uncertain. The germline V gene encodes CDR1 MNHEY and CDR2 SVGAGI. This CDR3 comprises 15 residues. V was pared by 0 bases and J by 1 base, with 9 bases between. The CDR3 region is CASSYSIRAQETQYF. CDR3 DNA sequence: TGTGCCAGCAGTTACTCGATTCGGGCCCAAGAGACCCAGTACTTC.

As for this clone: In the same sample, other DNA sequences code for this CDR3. As DNA, the CDR3 is TGTGCCAGCAGCTTGAGCAGGGGGGGCACTGAAGCTTTCTTT. Translating it yields CASSLSRGGTEAFF. V gene TRBV5-8 combines with J gene TRBJ1-1, with 7 bases aligning to TRBD1. The germline V gene encodes CDR1 SGHTS and CDR2 YDEGEE. J gave up 4 bases and V 1 base, and 4 bases lay outside the gene matches. This CDR3 has 14 residues.

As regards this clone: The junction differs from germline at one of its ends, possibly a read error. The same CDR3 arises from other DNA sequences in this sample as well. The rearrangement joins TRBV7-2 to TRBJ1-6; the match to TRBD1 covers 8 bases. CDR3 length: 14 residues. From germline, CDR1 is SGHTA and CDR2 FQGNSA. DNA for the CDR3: TGCGCCAGCAGCTGGGACAGGATGGGGTCACCCCTCCACTTT. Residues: CASSWDRMGSPLHF.